The 30 T cell receptor beta chains listed next were all sequenced from one sample in a study of T cells in Graves' hyperthyroidism and ophthalmopathy. RNA transcripts provided the source from which TCR beta CDR3 regions were amplified. HTBI primers were used for first-round RT-PCR of the TCR CDR3. MiXCR was run by TCRdb on the multiplex PCR reads, yielding one entry per CDR3 protein. The data show some 180,000 distinct CDR3 sequences, approximately 16% seen once. Specimen: blood. The receptors come from a woman aged 45-65 years with Graves' hyperthyroidism.

The chain combines TRBV29-1 with TRBJ2-7; TRBD1 might be the D (6 bases). Trimming took off 7 bases at V and 2 bases at J, with 12 bases between the two ends. CDR3 length: 12 amino acids. Germline V gene sequence: CDR1 SQVTM, CDR2 ANQGSEA. CDR3 protein: CSAVDSAYEQYF. In DNA, the CDR3 is TGCAGCGCCGTGGACAGTGCCTACGAGCAGTACTTC.

The chain is built from TRBV10-1 and TRBJ2-3; possibly TRBD1 for D (5 bases). Per the germline V gene, CDR1 is WNHNN and CDR2 is SYGVQD (reference sequence). CDR3 length equals 12 residues. The V end lost 7 bases, the J end lost 2 bases, and 7 bases lay between the germline ends. The CDR3: CASKGVTDTQYF. CDR3 nucleotide sequence: TGCGCCAGCAAAGGGGTCACAGATACGCAGTATTTT.

This clonotype was picked up many times. The gene calls are TRBV30 and TRBJ1-1; unclear D gene. The V end lost 0 bases, the J end lost 10 bases, and 18 bases lay between the germline ends. The CDR3 totals 14 residues. The germline gives CDR1 GTSNPN, CDR2 SVGIG (reference sequence). CDR3 nucleotide sequence: TGTGCCTGGAGTGTAACGTCGGCAGCCCCAGGAGCTTTCTTT. Protein sequence: CAWSVTSAAPGAFF.

This clonotype was observed many times. V is TRBV12-3 or TRBV12-4 and J is TRBJ2-7; 7 bases are a match to TRBD1. The V gene end was trimmed by 2 bases and the J gene end by 4 bases; junction bases not matched to a gene: 8. The CDR3 is 15 amino acids. The CDR3 spells CASSLSWQGVYEQYF. The CDR3 coding sequence is TGTGCCAGCAGTTTATCGTGGCAGGGGGTTTACGAGCAGTACTTC.

This rearrangement joins TRBV27 to TRBJ1-1, with 7 bases aligning to TRBD1. With V trimmed by 9 bases and J by 2 bases, 9 bases remained unmatched. CDR3 length: 14 amino acids. Germline V lookup: CDR1 MNHEY, CDR2 SMNVEV (reference sequence). CDR3 nucleotide sequence: TGTGCCAGGGATACCTACAGGGGAAACACTGAAGCTTTCTTT. This translates into CARDTYRGNTEAFF.

The table lists this clonotype with many counts. CDR3 protein: CASQQGWGVDNQPQHF. The DNA of the CDR3 is TGTGCCAGCCAGCAAGGTTGGGGGGTGGACAATCAGCCCCAGCATTTT. The V call is TRBV2, the J call TRBJ1-5; perhaps TRBD1 as D (5 bases). The V and J ends lost 8 bases and 3 bases respectively, with 20 bases between them. Germline-derived CDR1 and CDR2 are SNHLY and FYNNEI. CDR3 length: 16 amino acids.

The J gene is TRBJ1-2, the V gene TRBV5-1, with D possibly being TRBD1 (5 bases). This CDR3 contains 14 residues. Trimming took 4 bases from V and 4 from J, leaving 14 bases between them. From germline, CDR1 is SGHRS and CDR2 YFSETQ. As DNA, the CDR3 is TGCGCCAGCAGCCTCCAGGAGAGGGGCTATGGCTACACCTTC. Amino acids: CASSLQERGYGYTF.

This clonotype was observed once. V usage is TRBV6-8 and J usage is TRBJ1-5; TRBD1 might be the D (5 bases). Germline V CDR1 and CDR2: MNHGY, SAAAGT. The germline V and J ends were trimmed by 10 bases and 4 bases, with 14 bases remaining between them. The CDR3 consists of 13 residues. The CDR3 loop is CATALSGNQPQHF. The CDR3 nucleotides read TGTGCCACCGCGCTATCAGGGAATCAGCCCCAGCATTTT.

With regard to this clonotype: This may come from a read error, since a much larger clone is one base off. V usage is TRBV27 and J usage is TRBJ2-1, with unresolved D. V lost 2 bases and J 10 bases, leaving 9 bases between the germline ends. The length of the CDR3 is 12 residues. CDR1 MNHEY and CDR2 SMNVEV come from the germline V gene (reference sequence). The CDR3 loop is CASSLMGYEQFF. As DNA, the CDR3 is TGTGCCAGCAGTTTAATGGGTTACGAGCAGTTCTTC.

This clonotype came up many times. The gene calls are TRBV10-3 and TRBJ2-3, with TRBD2 identical over 10 bases. Germline V gives CDR1 ENHRY, CDR2 SYGVKD. The J segment lost 5 bases and the V segment lost 3 bases, leaving 11 bases of the junction unmatched. CDR3 length: 17 amino acids. CDR3: CAISDPGLANARDTQYF. The CDR3 nucleotides read TGTGCCATCAGTGATCCGGGACTAGCGAACGCTCGAGATACGCAGTATTTT.

This clonotype was picked up a small number of times. V is TRBV10-1 and J is TRBJ2-7, with TRBD1 matching 10 bases. This CDR3 region has 16 residues. Per germline, CDR1 WNHNN and CDR2 SYGVQD (reference sequence). V trimming: 3 bases; J trimming: 6 bases; junction bases outside the gene matches: 11. The CDR3 reads CASSEGAGQGSSEQYF. As DNA, the CDR3 is TGCGCCAGCAGTGAAGGCGCGGGACAGGGGTCTAGCGAGCAGTACTTC.

This clonotype has only a few counts. This chain joins TRBV29-1 and TRBJ1-1; D not resolved. CDR3 length: 10 residues. Germline lookup yields CDR1 SQVTM and CDR2 ANQGSEA. V lost 1 base, J lost 9 bases, and 6 bases lay in between. CDR3 DNA: TGCAGCGTTGAAGTCCCTCAAGCTTTCTTT. Its protein is CSVEVPQAFF.

The chain carries TRBV5-4 and TRBJ2-4; tentatively, D is TRBD2 (6 bases). From germline, CDR1 is SGHNT and CDR2 YYREEE (reference sequence). Between the trimmed V and J ends, which lost 10 bases and 0 bases, there was a span of 20 bases. This CDR3 is built from 16 residues. CDR3 DNA: TGTGCCTGGGACGTGGGACTGGGACTAGCCAAAAACATTCAGTACTTC. Translation gives CAWDVGLGLAKNIQYF.

This clonotype was recorded at least ten times. This chain joins TRBV7-9 and TRBJ2-3; D remains unclear. The germline V and J ends were trimmed by 5 bases and 6 bases, with 6 bases remaining between them. CDR3 length: 11 amino acids. Germline V gives CDR1 SEHNR, CDR2 FQNEAQ (reference sequence). CDR3 sequence reads: CASSLSDTQYF. The CDR3 region has the DNA TGTGCCAGCAGCCTCTCGGATACGCAGTATTTT.

This clonotype was recorded many times. This chain joins TRBV28 and TRBJ2-5; 11 nucleotides match TRBD2. CDR1 and CDR2 from the germline V gene are MDHEN and SYDVKM. The CDR3 extends over 15 amino acids. The V gene end was trimmed by 3 bases and the J gene end by 6 bases; junction bases not matched to a gene: 6. For the CDR3, the DNA is TGTGCCAGCAGTTTTGTAGCGGGAGGGCGGCAGACCCAGTACTTC. It translates to CASSFVAGGRQTQYF.

A few counts support this clonotype. This chain joins TRBV12-3 or TRBV12-4 and TRBJ1-5; the D is unclear. The CDR3 has 15 residues. V was cut by 6 bases and J by 0 bases, with 12 bases left in between. DNA for the CDR3: TGTGCCAGCAGAGAACGGGATACTAGCAATCAGCCCCAGCATTTT. Protein product: CASRERDTSNQPQHF.

At least ten counts were recorded for this clonotype. This chain uses TRBV20-1 with TRBJ2-3; no firm D call. V lost 6 bases and J lost 2, with 21 bases in between. This CDR3 spans 16 amino acids. Germline loops: CDR1 DFQATT, CDR2 SNEGSKA (reference sequence). CDR3 coding DNA: TGCAGTGCGTCTCCAAGCCTCACCTGGGCCACAGATACGCAGTATTTT. Translating gives CSASPSLTWATDTQYF.

The chain has TRBV10-1 and TRBJ2-3; D call uncertain. The germline gives CDR1 WNHNN, CDR2 SYGVQD (reference sequence). This CDR3 region has 13 residues. Trimming took off 0 bases at V and 6 bases at J, with 7 bases between the two ends. The CDR3 region has the DNA TGCGCCAGCAGTGAGTCAGGTTCGGATACGCAGTATTTT. This encodes CASSESGSDTQYF.

This clonotype was counted at least ten times. The chain has TRBV2 and TRBJ2-1, with 8 bases fitting TRBD2. CDR1 SNHLY and CDR2 FYNNEI come from the germline V gene. The ends lost 3 bases at V and 9 bases at J; junction bases unmatched: 4. The CDR3 length is 13 residues. The chain's CDR3 is CASSEGLGAEQFF. CDR3 in DNA: TGTGCCAGCAGTGAGGGACTAGGGGCTGAGCAGTTCTTC.

This clonotype was seen only a few times. The chain combines TRBV30 with TRBJ1-3; tentative D call: TRBD1 (5 bases). V was pared by 0 bases and J by 2 bases, with 8 bases between. The CDR3 is 14 amino acids. Germline values: CDR1 GTSNPN, CDR2 SVGIG (reference sequence). The CDR3 is CAWSVPGTGNTIYF. The CDR3 bases are TGTGCCTGGAGTGTCCCAGGGACTGGAAACACCATATATTTT.

This chain connects TRBV28 to TRBJ2-7; tentative D call: TRBD1 (6 bases). Per the germline V gene, CDR1 is MDHEN and CDR2 is SYDVKM. V was shortened by 10 bases and J by 3 bases, with 19 bases between the two germline ends. The CDR3 covers 14 residues. CDR3 DNA: TGTGCCACCGCCCTAACAGGGATTGACTACGAGCAGTACTTC. This translates into CATALTGIDYEQYF. Full variable domain (outside the CDR3, taken from reference TRBV28 and TRBJ2-7): DVKVTQSSRYLVKRTGEKVFLECVQDMDHENMFWYRQDPGLGLRLIYFSYDVKMKEKGDIPEGYSVSREKKERFSLILESASTNQTSMYLCATALTGIDYEQYFGPGTRLTVT.

This clonotype was observed many times. The rearrangement joins TRBV12-3 or TRBV12-4 to TRBJ1-3; 7 nucleotides align to TRBD1. With 3 bases clipped from V and 4 bases from J, the junction kept 6 bases outside the gene matches. CDR3 length equals 15 residues. CDR3 amino acids: CASSLGRGYGNTIYF. The CDR3 DNA reads as TGTGCCAGCAGTTTGGGCAGGGGGTACGGAAACACCATATATTTT.

This clonotype was detected many times. The J gene is TRBJ2-6, the V gene TRBV6-1; TRBD1 matches at 9 bases. The J segment lost 0 bases and the V segment lost 6 bases, leaving 3 bases of the junction unmatched. The V gene's germline CDR1 is MNHNS and CDR2 SASEGT. The length of the CDR3 is 16 residues. In DNA, the CDR3 is TGTGCCAGCAGGACAGGGGGGTACTCTGGGGCCAACGTCCTGACTTTC. Its translation is CASRTGGYSGANVLTF.

This clonotype appeared many times. V gene TRBV11-2 combines with J gene TRBJ2-1; D perhaps matches TRBD2 (5 bases). The CDR3 contains 12 residues. Germline CDR1 and CDR2: SGHAT and FQNNGV. The germline V and J ends were trimmed by 7 bases and 7 bases, with 11 bases remaining between them. CDR3 DNA: TGTGCCAGCACCCACGGCGGGAATGAGCAGTTCTTC. Translating gives CASTHGGNEQFF. Filled out from reference TRBV11-2 and TRBJ2-1, the complete variable domain reads EAGVAQSPRYKIIEKRQSVAFWCNPISGHATLYWYQQILGQGPKLLIQFQNNGVVDDSQLPKDRFSAERLKGVDSTLKIQPAKLEDSAVYLCASTHGGNEQFFGPGTRLTVL.

This chain links TRBV19 with TRBJ1-3; TRBD1 might be the D (5 bases). V was shortened by 9 bases and J by 3 bases, with 18 bases between the two germline ends. The CDR3 contains 15 residues. Germline CDR1 LNHDA, CDR2 SQIVND (reference sequence). CDR3 residues: CASRGRGGNGNTIYF. CDR3 nucleotide sequence: TGTGCCAGCCGTGGTAGGGGCGGCAATGGAAACACCATATATTTT.

The table lists this clonotype with many counts. The chain combines TRBV7-2 with TRBJ2-7; 8 bases are a match to TRBD1. V lost 5 bases to trimming and J lost 2 bases; unmatched junction nucleotides: 8. Germline V gene lookup returns CDR1 SGHTA and CDR2 FQGNSA. This CDR3 region has 15 residues. CDR3 coding DNA: TGTGCCAGCAGCCCGCCATGGACAGGGACCTACGAGCAGTACTTC. Its translation is CASSPPWTGTYEQYF.

In this sample, this clonotype turned up many times. This chain links TRBV20-1 with TRBJ1-5; D remains unclear. V lost 8 bases to trimming and J lost 3 bases, with 17 bases between them. CDR3 size: 14 residues. Germline CDR1 DFQATT, CDR2 SNEGSKA (reference sequence). CDR3 sequence (DNA): TGCAGTACTGCGCCGGGAGGGCACAATCAGCCCCAGCATTTT. Translating gives CSTAPGGHNQPQHF.

V is TRBV13 and J is TRBJ1-4, with D perhaps matching TRBD1 (6 bases). Trimming took 3 bases from V and 6 from J, leaving 11 bases between them. The germline V gene has CDR1 PRHDT and CDR2 FYEKMQ (reference sequence). The CDR3 spans 14 residues. The CDR3 reads CASSFRTDHEKLFF. The CDR3 nucleotides are TGTGCCAGCAGCTTCAGGACAGACCATGAAAAACTGTTTTTT.

This clonotype was picked up many times. The V and J genes are TRBV3-1 and TRBJ1-1; D ambiguous. The CDR3 has 16 amino acids. Germline CDR1 reads LGHDT; CDR2 reads YNNKEL (reference sequence). Trimming shortened V by 0 bases and J by 4 bases, and 15 bases separated the two germline ends. DNA of the CDR3: TGTGCCAGCAGCCAAGATTCCCCCTTCCGCGGCACTGAAGCTTTCTTT. Translation gives CASSQDSPFRGTEAFF.

V and J are TRBV10-1 and TRBJ2-7; TRBD1 matches at 8 bases. With 2 bases clipped from V and 5 bases from J, the junction kept 2 bases outside the gene matches. The CDR3 is 13 amino acids. CDR1 WNHNN and CDR2 SYGVQD come from the germline V gene (reference sequence). CDR3 protein: CASSEDRGNEQYF. The DNA for the CDR3 is TGCGCCAGCAGTGAGGACAGGGGCAACGAGCAGTACTTC.